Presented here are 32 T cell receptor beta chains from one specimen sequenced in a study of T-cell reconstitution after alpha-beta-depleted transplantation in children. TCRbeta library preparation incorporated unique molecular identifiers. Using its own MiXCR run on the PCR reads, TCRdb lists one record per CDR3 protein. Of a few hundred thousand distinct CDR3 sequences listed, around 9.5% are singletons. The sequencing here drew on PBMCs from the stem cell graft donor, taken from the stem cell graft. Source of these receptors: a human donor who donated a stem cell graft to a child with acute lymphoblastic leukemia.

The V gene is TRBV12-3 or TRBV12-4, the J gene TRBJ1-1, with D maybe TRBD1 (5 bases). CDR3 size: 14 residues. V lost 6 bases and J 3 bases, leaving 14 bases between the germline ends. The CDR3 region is CASSQQVEDTEAFF. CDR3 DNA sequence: TGTGCCAGCAGCCAACAGGTCGAGGACACTGAAGCTTTCTTT.

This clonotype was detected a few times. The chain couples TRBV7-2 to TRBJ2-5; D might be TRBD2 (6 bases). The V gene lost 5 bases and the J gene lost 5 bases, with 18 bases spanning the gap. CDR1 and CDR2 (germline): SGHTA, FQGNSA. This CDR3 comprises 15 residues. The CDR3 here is CASSPKRGTGETQYF. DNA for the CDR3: TGTGCCAGCAGCCCTAAACGGGGGACTGGGGAGACCCAGTACTTC.

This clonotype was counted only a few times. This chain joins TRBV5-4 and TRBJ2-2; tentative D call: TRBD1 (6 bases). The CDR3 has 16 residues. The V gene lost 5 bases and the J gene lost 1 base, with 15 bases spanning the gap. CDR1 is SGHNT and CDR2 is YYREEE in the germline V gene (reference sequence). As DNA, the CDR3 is TGTGCCAGCAGGCGACAGGCTACTATGAACACCGGGGAGCTGTTTTTT. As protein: CASRRQATMNTGELFF.

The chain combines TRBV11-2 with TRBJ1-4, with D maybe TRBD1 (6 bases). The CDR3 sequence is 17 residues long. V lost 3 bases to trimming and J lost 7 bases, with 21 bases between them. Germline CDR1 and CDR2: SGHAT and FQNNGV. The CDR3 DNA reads TGTGCCAGCAGCTTTGGCAGGGGACACCAAAGAAGTGAAAAACTGTTTTTT. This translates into CASSFGRGHQRSEKLFF.

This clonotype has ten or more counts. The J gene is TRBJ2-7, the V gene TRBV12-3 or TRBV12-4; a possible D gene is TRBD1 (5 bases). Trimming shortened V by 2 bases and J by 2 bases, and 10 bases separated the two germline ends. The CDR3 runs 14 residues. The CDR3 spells CASSLMTDTYEQYF. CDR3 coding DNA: TGTGCCAGCAGTTTAATGACAGATACCTACGAGCAGTACTTC.

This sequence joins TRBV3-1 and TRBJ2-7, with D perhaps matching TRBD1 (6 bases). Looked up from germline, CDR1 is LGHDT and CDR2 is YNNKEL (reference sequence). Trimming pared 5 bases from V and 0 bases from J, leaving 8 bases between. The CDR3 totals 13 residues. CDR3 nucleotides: TGTGCCAGCAGCAGGGGGACCTCCTACGAGCAGTACTTC. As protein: CASSRGTSYEQYF.

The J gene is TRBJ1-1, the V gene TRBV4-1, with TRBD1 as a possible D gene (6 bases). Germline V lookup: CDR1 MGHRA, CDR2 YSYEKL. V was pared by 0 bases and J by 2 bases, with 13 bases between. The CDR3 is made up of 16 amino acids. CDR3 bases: TGCGCCAGCAGCCAAGAAGGAACAGGGATAAACACTGAAGCTTTCTTT. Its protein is CASSQEGTGINTEAFF.

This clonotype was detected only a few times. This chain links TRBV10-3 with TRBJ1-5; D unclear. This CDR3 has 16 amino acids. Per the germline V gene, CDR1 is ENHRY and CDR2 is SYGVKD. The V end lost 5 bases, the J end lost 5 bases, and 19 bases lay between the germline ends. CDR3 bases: TGTGCCATCAGTAACGTTCTGGGGTCAAGAGATCAGCCCCAGCATTTT. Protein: CAISNVLGSRDQPQHF.

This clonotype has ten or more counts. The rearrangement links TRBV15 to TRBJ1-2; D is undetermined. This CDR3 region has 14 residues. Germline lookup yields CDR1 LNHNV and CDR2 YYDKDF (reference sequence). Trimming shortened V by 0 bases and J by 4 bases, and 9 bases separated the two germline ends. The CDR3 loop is CATSRDPNSYGYTF. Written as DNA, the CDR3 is TGTGCCACCAGCAGAGACCCTAATTCCTATGGCTACACCTTC.

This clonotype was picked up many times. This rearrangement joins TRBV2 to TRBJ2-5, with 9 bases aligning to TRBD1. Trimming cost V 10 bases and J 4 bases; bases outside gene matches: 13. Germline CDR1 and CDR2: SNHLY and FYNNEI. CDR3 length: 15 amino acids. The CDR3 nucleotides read TGTGCCAACCAGCCGGGACAGGGAAGGGGAGAGACCCAGTACTTC. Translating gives CANQPGQGRGETQYF.

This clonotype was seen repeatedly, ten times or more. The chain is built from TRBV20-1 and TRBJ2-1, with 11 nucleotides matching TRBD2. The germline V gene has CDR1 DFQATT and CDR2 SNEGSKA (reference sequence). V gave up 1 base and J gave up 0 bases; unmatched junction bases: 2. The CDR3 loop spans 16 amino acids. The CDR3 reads CSARATSGDSYNEQFF. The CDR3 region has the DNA TGCAGTGCTAGAGCGACTAGCGGGGACTCCTACAATGAGCAGTTCTTC.

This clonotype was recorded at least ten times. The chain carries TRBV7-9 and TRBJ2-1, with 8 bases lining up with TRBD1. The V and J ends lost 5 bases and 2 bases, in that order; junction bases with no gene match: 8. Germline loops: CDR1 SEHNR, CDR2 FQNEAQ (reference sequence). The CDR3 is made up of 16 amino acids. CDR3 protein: CASSPMTGAAYNEQFF. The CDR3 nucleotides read TGTGCCAGCAGCCCGATGACAGGGGCAGCCTACAATGAGCAGTTCTTC. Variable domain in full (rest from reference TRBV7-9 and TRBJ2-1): DTGVSQNPRHKITKRGQNVTFRCDPISEHNRLYWYRQTLGQGPEFLTYFQNEAQLEKSRLLSDRFSAERPKGSFSTLEIQRTEQGDSAMYLCASSPMTGAAYNEQFFGPGTRLTVL.

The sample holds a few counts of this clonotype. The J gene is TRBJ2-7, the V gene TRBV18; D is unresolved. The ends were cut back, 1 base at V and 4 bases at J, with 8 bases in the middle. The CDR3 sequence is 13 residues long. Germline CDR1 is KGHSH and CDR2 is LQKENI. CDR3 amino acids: CASSPQQDYEQYF. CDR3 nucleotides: TGTGCCAGCTCACCACAGCAGGATTACGAGCAGTACTTC.

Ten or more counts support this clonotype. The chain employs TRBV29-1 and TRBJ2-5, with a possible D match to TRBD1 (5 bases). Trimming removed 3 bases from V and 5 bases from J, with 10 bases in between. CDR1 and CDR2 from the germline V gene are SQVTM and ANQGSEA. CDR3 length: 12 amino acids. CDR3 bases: TGCAGCGTTGATAAAGGGGATGAGACCCAGTACTTC. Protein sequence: CSVDKGDETQYF. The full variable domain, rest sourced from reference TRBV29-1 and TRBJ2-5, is SAVISQKPSRDICQRGTSLTIQCQVDSQVTMMFWYRQQPGQSLTLIATANQGSEATYESGFVIDKFPISRPNLTFSTLTVSNMSPEDSSIYLCSVDKGDETQYFGPGTRLLVL.

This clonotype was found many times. CDR3: CAISTAGGDSNQPQHF. The CDR3, as DNA: TGTGCCATCAGCACGGCAGGCGGCGATAGCAATCAGCCCCAGCATTTT. The chain employs TRBV10-3 and TRBJ1-5; the D is unclear. The V and J ends lost 6 bases and 0 bases respectively, with 15 bases between them. This CDR3 region has 16 residues. Per the germline V gene, CDR1 is ENHRY and CDR2 is SYGVKD.

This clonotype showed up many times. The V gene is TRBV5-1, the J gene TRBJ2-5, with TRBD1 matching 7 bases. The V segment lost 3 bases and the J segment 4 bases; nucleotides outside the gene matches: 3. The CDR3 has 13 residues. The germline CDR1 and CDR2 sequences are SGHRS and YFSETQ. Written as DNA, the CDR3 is TGCGCCAGCAGCTCGGGACAGCTAGAGACCCAGTACTTC. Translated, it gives CASSSGQLETQYF.

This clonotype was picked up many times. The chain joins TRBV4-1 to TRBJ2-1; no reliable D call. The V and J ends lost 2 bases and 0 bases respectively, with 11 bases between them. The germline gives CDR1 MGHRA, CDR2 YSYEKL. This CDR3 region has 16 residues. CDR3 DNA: TGCGCCAGCAGCCAAAAGGTTGTGGGCTCCTACAATGAGCAGTTCTTC. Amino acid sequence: CASSQKVVGSYNEQFF.

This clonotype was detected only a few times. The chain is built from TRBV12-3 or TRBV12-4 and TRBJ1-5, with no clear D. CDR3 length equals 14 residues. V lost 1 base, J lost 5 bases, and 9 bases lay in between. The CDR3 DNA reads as TGTGCCAGCAGTTTAGTTGGGTTAGATCAGCCCCAGCATTTT. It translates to CASSLVGLDQPQHF.

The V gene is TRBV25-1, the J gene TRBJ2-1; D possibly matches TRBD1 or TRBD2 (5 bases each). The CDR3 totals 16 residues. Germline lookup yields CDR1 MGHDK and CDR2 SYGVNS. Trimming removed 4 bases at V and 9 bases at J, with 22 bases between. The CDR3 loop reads CASSAVRDGLSGEQFF. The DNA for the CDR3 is TGTGCCAGCAGTGCAGTCCGGGACGGTCTTTCGGGTGAGCAGTTCTTC.

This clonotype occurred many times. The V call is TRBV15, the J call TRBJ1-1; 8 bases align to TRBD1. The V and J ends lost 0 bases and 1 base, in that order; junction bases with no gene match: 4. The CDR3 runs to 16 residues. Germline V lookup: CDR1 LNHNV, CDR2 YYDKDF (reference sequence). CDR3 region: CATSREDGTGNTEAFF. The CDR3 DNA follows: TGTGCCACCAGCAGAGAAGACGGGACAGGGAACACTGAAGCTTTCTTT.

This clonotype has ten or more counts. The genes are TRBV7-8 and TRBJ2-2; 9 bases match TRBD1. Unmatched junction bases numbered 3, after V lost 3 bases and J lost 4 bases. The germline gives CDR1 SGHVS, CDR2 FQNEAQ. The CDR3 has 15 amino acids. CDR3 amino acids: CASSFDRGGTGELFF. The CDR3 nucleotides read TGTGCCAGCAGCTTTGACAGGGGGGGCACCGGGGAGCTGTTTTTT.

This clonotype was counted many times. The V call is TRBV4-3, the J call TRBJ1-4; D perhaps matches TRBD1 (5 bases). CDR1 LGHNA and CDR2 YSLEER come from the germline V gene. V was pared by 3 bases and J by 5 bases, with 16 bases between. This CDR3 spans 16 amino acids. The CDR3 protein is CASSQETGTANEKLFF. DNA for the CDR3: TGCGCCAGCAGCCAGGAAACCGGGACGGCGAATGAAAAACTGTTTTTT.

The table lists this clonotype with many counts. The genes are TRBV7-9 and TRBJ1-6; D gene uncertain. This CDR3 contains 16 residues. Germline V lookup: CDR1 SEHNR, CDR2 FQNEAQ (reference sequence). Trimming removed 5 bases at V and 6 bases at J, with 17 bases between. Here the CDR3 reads CASSQDAPGPNSPLHF. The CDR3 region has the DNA TGTGCCAGCAGCCAGGACGCCCCAGGACCTAATTCACCCCTCCACTTT.

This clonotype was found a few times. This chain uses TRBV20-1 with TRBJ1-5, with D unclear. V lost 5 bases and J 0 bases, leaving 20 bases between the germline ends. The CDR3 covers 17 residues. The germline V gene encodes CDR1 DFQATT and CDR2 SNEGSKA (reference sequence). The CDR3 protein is CSASEGPSWYSNQPQHF. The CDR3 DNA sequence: TGCAGTGCTTCGGAGGGTCCTTCGTGGTATAGCAATCAGCCCCAGCATTTT.

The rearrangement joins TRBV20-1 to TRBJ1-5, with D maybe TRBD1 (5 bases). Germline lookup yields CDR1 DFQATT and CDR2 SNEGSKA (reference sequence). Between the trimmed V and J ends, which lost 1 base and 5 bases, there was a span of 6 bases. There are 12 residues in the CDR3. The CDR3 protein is CSARVGDQPQHF. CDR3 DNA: TGCAGTGCTAGAGTGGGGGATCAGCCCCAGCATTTT.

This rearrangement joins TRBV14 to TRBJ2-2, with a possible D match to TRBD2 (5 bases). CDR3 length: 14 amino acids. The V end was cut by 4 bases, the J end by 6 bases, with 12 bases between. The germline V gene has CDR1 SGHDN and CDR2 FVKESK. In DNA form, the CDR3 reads TGTGCCAGCAGCCCCACCCGCGGGCCCGGGGAGCTGTTTTTT. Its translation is CASSPTRGPGELFF.

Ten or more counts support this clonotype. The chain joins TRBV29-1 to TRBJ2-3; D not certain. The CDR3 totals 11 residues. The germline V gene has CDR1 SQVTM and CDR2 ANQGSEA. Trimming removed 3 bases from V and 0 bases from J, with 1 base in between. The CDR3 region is CSVDSTDTQYF. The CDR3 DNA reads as TGCAGCGTTGACAGCACAGATACGCAGTATTTT.

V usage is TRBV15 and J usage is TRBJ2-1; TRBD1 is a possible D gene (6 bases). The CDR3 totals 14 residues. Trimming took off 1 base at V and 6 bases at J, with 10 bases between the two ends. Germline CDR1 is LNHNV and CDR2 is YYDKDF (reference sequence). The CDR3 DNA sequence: TGTGCCACCAGCAGAGCCAGGGGCTCCAATGAGCAGTTCTTC. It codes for CATSRARGSNEQFF.

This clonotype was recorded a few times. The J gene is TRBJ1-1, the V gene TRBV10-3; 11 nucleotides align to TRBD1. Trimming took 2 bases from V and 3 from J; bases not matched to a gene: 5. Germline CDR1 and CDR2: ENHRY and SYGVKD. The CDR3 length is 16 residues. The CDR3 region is CAISEAKGQGDTEAFF. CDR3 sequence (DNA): TGTGCCATCAGTGAGGCCAAGGGACAGGGGGACACTGAAGCTTTCTTT.

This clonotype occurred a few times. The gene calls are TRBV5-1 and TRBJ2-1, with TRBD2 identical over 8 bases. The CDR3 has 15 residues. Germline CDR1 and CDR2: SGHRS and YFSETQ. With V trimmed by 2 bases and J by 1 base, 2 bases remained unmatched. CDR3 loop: CASSFGGGSYNEQFF. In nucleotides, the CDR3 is TGCGCCAGCAGCTTCGGGGGGGGATCCTACAATGAGCAGTTCTTC.

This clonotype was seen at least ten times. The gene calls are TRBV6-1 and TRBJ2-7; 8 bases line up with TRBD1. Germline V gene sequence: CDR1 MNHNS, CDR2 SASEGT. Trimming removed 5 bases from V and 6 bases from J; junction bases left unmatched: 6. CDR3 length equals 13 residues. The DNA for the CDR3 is TGTGCCAGCAGTCGGACAGGGAGAGGCGAGCAGTACTTC. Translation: CASSRTGRGEQYF.

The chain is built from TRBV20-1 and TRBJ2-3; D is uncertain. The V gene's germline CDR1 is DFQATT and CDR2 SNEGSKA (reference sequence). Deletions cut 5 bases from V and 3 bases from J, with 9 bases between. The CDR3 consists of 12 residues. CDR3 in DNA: TGCAGTGCTCCCTTTACGACAGATACGCAGTATTTT. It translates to CSAPFTTDTQYF.